A single T cell receptor beta chain is shown here with its context. The target antigen is unknown. These data come from a study of cytomegalovirus exposure and HLA in healthy donors. Study-wide points: Cytomegalovirus association was assigned to more than 150 TCR beta chains.

A multiplex PCR was run with 60 Vbeta primers and 13 Jbeta primers. The data were produced by immunoSEQ multiplex PCR, yet TCRdb's version contains in-frame clones alone and is incomplete. The table has about 160,000 clones, less than 85% seen once; the top ten hold 1%. Sequenced sample: PBMCs. This clonotype originated in a boy aged 2 to 10 in good health and CMV-seronegative.

As DNA, the CDR3 is TGTGCCAGCAGCTTAGCAGGGGATGTTGGCGGGGAGCTGTTTTTT. It yields the protein CASSLAGDVGGELFF. This chain uses TRBV7-3 with TRBJ2-2; D is perhaps TRBD1 (6 bases). Trimming left V 2 bases short and J 7 bases short, with 14 bases between. This CDR3 spans 15 amino acids. Germline CDR1 reads SGHTA; CDR2 reads FQGTGA.